Here is one TCR beta chain with its context. Its antigen is currently unknown. Germline assignment: CDR1 LNHDA and CDR2 SQIVND (reference sequence). The length of the CDR3 is 13 residues. V dropped 6 bases and J dropped 6 bases, with 14 bases sitting between them. These data originate in a study of T cell clonotyping in hematopoietic cell transplantation. At the level of the study: Recipient samples before transplant were obtained post-cytoreduction.

The time point is: recipient sample about 28 days before transplant, after cytoreduction. Blood collection times were about day -28 and days 30, 100, 180 posttransplant. Study-wide results and limits: Higher Inverse Simpson Index values in graft donor and pretransplant recipient predicted broader posttransplant TCR diversity.

Sequenced by immunoSEQ multiplex PCR; TCRdb stores in-frame clones only, minus some. The sample includes roughly 28,000 clones, 85% to 95% seen only once; the top ten take about 2.2%. This sequence joins TRBV19 and TRBJ1-1, with D possibly matching TRBD1 (6 bases). Sequencing used peripheral blood mononuclear cells, obtained before stem cell transplant. The receptor was derived from a man in his forties or fifties with acute myeloid leukemia. Some clones in this sample may be carry-over from other donors' samples. CDR3 coding DNA: TGTGCCAGTAGCTCTGGGGGGGGCCCTGAAGCTTTCTTT. It translates to CASSSGGGPEAFF.